What follows describes a single TCR beta chain. Antigen: not known. V shed 3 bases and J 1 base; nucleotides not matched to a gene: 1. Germline V lookup: CDR1 MDHEN, CDR2 SYDVKM. The CDR3 loop spans 15 amino acids. Measured with immunoSEQ multiplex PCR; TCRdb has only the in-frame clones, and not every one. The profile shows about 46,000 clones, over 75% of them singletons. The data belong to a study of OX40 agonist ivuxolimab in advanced cancers. Broader study findings: Near-lowest levels of clonal expansion characterized partial responders at 0.1-3.0 mg/kg.

The specimen comprised CD4+ or CD8+ T cells sorted from blood, sampled in a trial of the OX40 agonist ivuxolimab. The chain joins TRBV28 to TRBJ2-7; TRBD2 aligns across 12 bases. The sequence derives from an adult with an advanced solid tumor such as melanoma, head and neck, liver or kidney cancer. CDR3 coding DNA: TGTGCCAGCAGTTTTGGGACTAGCGGGTCCTACGAGCAGTACTTC. Its translation is CASSFGTSGSYEQYF.